The source of this T cell receptor (beta chain) is a study of T-cell reconstitution after alpha-beta-depleted transplantation in children. In germline, CDR1 is MDHEN, CDR2 SYDVKM. Losses at the gene ends were 6 bases for V and 0 bases for J; bases not matched to a gene: 8. The length of the CDR3 is 17 residues. This clonotype was observed many times. TCRbeta library construction was performed incorporating unique molecular identifiers. A single record per CDR3 protein comes from TCRdb applying MiXCR to the PCR reads. The sample has around 300,000 distinct CDR3 sequences; around 9.1% are singletons. The chain uses TRBV28 and TRBJ2-3; TRBD2 aligns across 11 bases. The starting material was PBMCs, obtained before TCRalphabeta/CD19-depleted stem cell transplant. This TCR came from a boy younger than two with acute myeloid leukemia, due to receive a stem cell transplant. The CDR3 nucleotides read TGTGCCAGCAGGTTAGCGGGAGGGTCCCATAGCACAGATACGCAGTATTTT. Translated: CASRLAGGSHSTDTQYF.